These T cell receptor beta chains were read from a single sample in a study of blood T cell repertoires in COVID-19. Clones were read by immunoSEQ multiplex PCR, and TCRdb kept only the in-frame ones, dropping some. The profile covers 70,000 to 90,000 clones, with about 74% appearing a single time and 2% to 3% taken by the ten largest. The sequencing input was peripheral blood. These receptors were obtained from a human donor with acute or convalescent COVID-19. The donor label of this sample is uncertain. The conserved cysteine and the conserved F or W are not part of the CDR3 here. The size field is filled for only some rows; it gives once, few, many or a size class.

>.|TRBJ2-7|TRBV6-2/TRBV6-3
ASSKGAYEQY
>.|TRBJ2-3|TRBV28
ASSPGGTGTDTQY
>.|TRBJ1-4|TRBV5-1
ASSSRAMTGNNEKLF
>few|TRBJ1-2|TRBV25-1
ASSAAGVEGGYT
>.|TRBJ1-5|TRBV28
ASRYTASGWPQH
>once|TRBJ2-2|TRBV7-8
ASSLVTSGRADTGELF
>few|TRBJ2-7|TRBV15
ATSRDLTGGYDEQY
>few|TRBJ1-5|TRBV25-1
ASSVTGVSQPQH
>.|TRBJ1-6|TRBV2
ASSPGGARGRVPLH
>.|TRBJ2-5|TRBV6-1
ASSEGSGQETQY
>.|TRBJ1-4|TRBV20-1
SASTMEAEKLF
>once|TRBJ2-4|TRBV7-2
ASSGQGYVQY
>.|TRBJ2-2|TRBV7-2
ASSRGQGSTGELF
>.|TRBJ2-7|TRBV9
ASSASGQGMYEQY
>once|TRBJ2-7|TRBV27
ASSPWPRQGSRLSPREQY
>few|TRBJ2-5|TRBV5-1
ASSSIQKETQY
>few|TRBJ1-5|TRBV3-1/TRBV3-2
ASSQDQGSNQPQH
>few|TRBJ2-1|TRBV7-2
ASSLSTLLAGHEQF
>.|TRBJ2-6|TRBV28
ATGDKRSGANVLT
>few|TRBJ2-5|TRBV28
ASSLGAGGRETQY
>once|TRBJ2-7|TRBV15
ATSRAGQPYEQY
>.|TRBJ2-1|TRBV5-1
ASSQGLAGGDEQF
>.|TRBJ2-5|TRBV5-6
ASSLGTGYQETQY
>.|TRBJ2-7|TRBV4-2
ASSWDRGESYEQY
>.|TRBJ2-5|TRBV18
ASSPQTGGQTQY
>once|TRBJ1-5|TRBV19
ASSIVAGNSNQPQH
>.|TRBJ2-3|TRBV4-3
ASSQESGTDTQY
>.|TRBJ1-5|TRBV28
ASSLSGPGGTQPQH